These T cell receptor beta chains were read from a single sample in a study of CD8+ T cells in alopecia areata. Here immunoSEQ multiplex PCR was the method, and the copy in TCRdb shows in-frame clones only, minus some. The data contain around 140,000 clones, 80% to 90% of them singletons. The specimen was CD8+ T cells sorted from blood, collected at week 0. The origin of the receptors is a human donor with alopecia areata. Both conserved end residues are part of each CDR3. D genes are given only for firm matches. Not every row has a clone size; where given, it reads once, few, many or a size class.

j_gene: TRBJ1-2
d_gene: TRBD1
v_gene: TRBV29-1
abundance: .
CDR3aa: CSVEDRVGYTF
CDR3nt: TGCAGCGTTGAGGACAGGGTTGGCTACACCTTC

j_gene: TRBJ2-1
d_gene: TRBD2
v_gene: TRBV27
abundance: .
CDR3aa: CASSFHPPTSGRPGSGEQFF
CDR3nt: TGTGCCAGCAGTTTCCACCCCCCGACTAGCGGGAGGCCCGGGTCGGGTGAGCAGTTCTTC

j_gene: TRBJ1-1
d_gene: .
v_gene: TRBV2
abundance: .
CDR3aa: CASSEYSAGALLAKTEAFF
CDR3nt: TGTGCCAGCAGTGAATATTCGGCGGGGGCGTTGTTGGCTAAAACTGAAGCTTTCTTT

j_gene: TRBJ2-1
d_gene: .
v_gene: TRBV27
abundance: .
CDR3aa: CASSPPGNEQFF
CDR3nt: TGTGCCAGCAGTCCCCCAGGGAATGAGCAGTTCTTC

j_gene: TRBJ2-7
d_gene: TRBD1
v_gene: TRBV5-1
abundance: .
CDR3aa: CASSLGDRGHYEQYF
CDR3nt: TGCGCCAGCAGCTTAGGGGACAGAGGGCACTACGAGCAGTACTTC

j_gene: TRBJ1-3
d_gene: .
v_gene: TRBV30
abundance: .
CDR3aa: CAWSVGAGNTIYF
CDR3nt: TGTGCCTGGAGTGTAGGGGCTGGAAACACCATATATTTT

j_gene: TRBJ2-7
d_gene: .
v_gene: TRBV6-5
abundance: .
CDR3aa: CASSQQGSSYEQYF
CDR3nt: TGTGCCAGCAGTCAGCAGGGAAGCTCCTACGAGCAGTACTTC

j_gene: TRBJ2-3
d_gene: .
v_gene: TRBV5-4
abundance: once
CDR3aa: CASSDTGGSDTQYF
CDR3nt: TGTGCCAGCAGTGACACGGGGGGCTCAGATACGCAGTATTTT

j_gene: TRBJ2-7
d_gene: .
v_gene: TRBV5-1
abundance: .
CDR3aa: CASSSSYEQYF
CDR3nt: TGCGCCAGCAGCTCCTCCTACGAGCAGTACTTC

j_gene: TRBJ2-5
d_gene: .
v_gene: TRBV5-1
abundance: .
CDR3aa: CASSPPMGEVQETQYF
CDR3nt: TGCGCCAGCAGCCCACCGATGGGGGAGGTTCAAGAGACCCAGTACTTC

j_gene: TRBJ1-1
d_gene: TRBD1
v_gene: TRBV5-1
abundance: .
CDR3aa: CASSLAKQGRTEAFF
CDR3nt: TGCGCCAGCAGCTTGGCCAAACAGGGGAGGACTGAAGCTTTCTTT

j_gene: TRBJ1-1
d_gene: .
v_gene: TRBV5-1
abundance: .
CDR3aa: CASSLGLPRNTEAFF
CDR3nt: TGCGCCAGCAGCTTGGGGCTCCCACGAAACACTGAAGCTTTCTTT

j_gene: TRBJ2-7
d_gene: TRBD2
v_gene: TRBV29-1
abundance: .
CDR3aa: CSVETEREATYEQYF
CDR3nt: TGCAGCGTTGAAACGGAGCGGGAGGCTACCTACGAGCAGTACTTC

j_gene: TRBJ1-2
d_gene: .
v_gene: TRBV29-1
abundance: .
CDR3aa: CSVEDPVETYNYGYTF
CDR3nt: TGCAGCGTTGAAGATCCGGTAGAGACTTACAACTATGGCTACACCTTC

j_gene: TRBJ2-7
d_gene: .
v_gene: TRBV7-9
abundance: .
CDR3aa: CASSGAYEQYF
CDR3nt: TGTGCCAGCAGCGGGGCCTACGAGCAGTACTTC

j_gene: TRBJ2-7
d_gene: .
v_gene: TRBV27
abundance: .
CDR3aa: CASSLSPHLDVHEQYF
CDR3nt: TGTGCCAGCAGTTTATCCCCCCATTTGGACGTCCACGAGCAGTACTTC

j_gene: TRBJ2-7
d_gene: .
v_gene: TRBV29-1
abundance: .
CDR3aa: CSVDSSYEQYF
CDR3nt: TGCAGCGTTGACAGTTCCTACGAGCAGTACTTC

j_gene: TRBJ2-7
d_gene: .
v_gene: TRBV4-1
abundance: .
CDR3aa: CASSQELGLASNYEQYF
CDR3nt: TGCGCCAGCAGCCAAGAACTAGGGCTTGCAAGCAACTACGAGCAGTACTTC

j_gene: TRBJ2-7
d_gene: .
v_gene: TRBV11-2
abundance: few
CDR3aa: CASSLRDNEQYF
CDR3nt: TGTGCCAGCAGCTTAAGGGACAACGAGCAGTACTTC

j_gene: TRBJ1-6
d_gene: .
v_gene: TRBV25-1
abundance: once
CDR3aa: CASSDQGLGNSPLHF
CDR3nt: TGTGCCAGCAGTGACCAGGGGCTGGGGAATTCACCCCTCCACTTT

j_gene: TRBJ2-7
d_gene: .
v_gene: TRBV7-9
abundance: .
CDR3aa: CASSFKGGEQYF
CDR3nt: TGTGCCAGCAGCTTTAAAGGTGGCGAGCAGTACTTC

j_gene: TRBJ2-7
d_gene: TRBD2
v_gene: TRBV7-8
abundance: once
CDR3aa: CASSLELAGVGYEQYF
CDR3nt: TGTGCCAGCAGCTTAGAACTAGCGGGAGTTGGCTACGAGCAGTACTTC

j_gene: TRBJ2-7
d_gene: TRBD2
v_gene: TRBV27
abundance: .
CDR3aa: CASSYGGVSYEQYF
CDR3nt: TGTGCCAGCAGTTACGGGGGGGTCAGTTACGAGCAGTACTTC

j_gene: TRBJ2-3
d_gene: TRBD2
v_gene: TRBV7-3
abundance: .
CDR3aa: CASSLGWGLAGNTDTQYF
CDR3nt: TGTGCCAGCAGCTTAGGGTGGGGACTAGCGGGAAACACAGATACGCAGTATTTT

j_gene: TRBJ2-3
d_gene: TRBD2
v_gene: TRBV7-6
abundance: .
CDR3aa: CASSFPAGGNTDTQYF
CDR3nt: TGTGCCAGCAGCTTCCCAGCGGGAGGGAACACAGATACGCAGTATTTT

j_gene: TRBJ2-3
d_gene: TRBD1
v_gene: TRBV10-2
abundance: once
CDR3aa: CASSVETGAPTPTDTQYF
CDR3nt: TGCGCCAGCAGTGTGGAGACAGGGGCCCCGACCCCCACAGATACGCAGTATTTT

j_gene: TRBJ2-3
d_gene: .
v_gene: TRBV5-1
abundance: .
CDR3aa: CASSFVEEDTQYF
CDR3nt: TGCGCCAGCAGCTTTGTTGAAGAAGATACGCAGTATTTT

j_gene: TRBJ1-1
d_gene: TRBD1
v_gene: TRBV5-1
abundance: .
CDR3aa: CASSLRQGGTEAFF
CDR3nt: TGCGCCAGCAGCCTCCGACAGGGTGGCACTGAAGCTTTCTTT

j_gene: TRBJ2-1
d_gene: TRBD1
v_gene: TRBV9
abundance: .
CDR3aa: CASSVGGTGRYNEQFF
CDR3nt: TGTGCCAGCAGCGTAGGGGGGACAGGGCGATACAATGAGCAGTTCTTC

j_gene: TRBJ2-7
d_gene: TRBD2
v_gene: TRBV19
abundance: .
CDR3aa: CASSISGSYEQYF
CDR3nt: TGTGCCAGTAGTATAAGCGGGAGCTACGAGCAGTACTTC

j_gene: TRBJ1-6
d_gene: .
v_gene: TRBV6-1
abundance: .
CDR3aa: CASSEDRFYNSPLHF
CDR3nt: TGTGCCAGCAGTGAGGACCGATTTTATAATTCACCCCTCCACTTT

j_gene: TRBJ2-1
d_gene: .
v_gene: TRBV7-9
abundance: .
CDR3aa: CASSLVGYNEQFF
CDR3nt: TGTGCCAGCAGCTTAGTGGGTTACAATGAGCAGTTCTTC

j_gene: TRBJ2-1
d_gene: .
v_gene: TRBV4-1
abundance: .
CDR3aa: CASSHLDSRGEQFF
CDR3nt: TGCGCCAGCAGCCACCTAGACAGCCGTGGTGAGCAGTTCTTC

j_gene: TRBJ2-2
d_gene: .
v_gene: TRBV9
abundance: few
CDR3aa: CASSGRDGNTGELFF
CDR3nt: TGTGCCAGCAGCGGTAGGGACGGGAACACCGGGGAGCTGTTTTTT

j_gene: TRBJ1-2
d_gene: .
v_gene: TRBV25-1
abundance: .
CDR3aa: CASSDWGIDGYTF
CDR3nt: TGTGCCAGCAGTGATTGGGGTATTGATGGCTACACCTTC

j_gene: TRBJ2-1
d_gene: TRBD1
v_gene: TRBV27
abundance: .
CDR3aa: CASSPGTGYHNEQFF
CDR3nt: TGTGCCAGCAGTCCCGGGACAGGGTACCACAATGAGCAGTTCTTC

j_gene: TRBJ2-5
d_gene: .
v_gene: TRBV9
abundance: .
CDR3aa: CASSEDFQETQYF
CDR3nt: TGTGCCAGCAGCGAGGACTTCCAAGAGACCCAGTACTTC

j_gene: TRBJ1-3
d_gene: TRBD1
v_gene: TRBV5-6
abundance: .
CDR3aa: CATTGIGTGNTIYF
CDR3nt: TGTGCCACGACAGGGATAGGGACTGGAAACACCATATATTTT

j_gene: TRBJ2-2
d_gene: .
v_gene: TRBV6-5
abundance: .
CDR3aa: CASSLPPQGFGELFF
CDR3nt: TGTGCCAGCAGCCTCCCTCCCCAGGGTTTCGGGGAGCTGTTTTTT

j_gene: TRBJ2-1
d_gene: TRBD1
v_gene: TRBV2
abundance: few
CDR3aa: CATGPDGTAYNEQFF
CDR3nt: TGTGCCACCGGTCCTGACGGGACAGCTTACAATGAGCAGTTCTTC

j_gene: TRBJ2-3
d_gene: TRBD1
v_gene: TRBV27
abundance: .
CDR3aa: CASSSLGTGGNTQYF
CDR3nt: TGTGCCAGCAGTTCCCTGGGGACAGGGGGTAATACGCAGTATTTT

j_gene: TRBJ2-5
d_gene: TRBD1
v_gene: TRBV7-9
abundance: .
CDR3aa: CASSWAGTEQETQYF
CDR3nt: TGTGCCAGCAGCTGGGCCGGGACAGAGCAAGAGACCCAGTACTTC

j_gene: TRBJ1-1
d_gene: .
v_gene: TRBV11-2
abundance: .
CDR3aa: CASSQWGEAFF
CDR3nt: TGTGCCAGCAGCCAGTGGGGTGAAGCTTTCTTT

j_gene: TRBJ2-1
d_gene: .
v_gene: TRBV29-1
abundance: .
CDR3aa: CSVGGGSGYNEQFF
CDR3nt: TGCAGCGTCGGTGGTGGGTCGGGATACAATGAGCAGTTCTTC

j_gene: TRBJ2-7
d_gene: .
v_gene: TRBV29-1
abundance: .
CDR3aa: CSVGDGPYEQYF
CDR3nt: TGCAGCGTTGGGGACGGGCCCTACGAGCAGTACTTC

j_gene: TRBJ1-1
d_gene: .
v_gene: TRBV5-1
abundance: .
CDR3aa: CASSLWTAGWGNTEAFF
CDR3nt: TGCGCCAGCAGCCTATGGACAGCCGGTTGGGGGAACACTGAAGCTTTCTTT

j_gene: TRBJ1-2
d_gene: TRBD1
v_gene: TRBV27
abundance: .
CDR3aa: CASSLGQGRDGYTF
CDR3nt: TGTGCCAGCAGTTTGGGACAGGGCAGAGATGGCTACACCTTC

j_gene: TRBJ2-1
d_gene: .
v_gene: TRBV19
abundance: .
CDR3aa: CATRGGRSSYNEQFF
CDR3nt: TGTGCCACCAGGGGGGGGAGGAGCTCCTACAATGAGCAGTTCTTC

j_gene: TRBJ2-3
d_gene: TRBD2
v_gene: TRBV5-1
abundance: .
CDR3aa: CASSSGTSEYTDTQYF
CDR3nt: TGCGCCAGCAGTTCCGGGACTAGCGAGTACACAGATACGCAGTATTTT

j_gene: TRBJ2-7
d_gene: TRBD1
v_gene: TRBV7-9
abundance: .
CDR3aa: CASSTTGDRASYEQYF
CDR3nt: TGTGCCAGCAGCACAACCGGAGACAGGGCCTCCTACGAGCAGTACTTC

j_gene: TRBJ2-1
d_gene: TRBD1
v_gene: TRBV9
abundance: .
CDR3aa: CASSVGQGSINEQFF
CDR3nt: TGTGCCAGCAGCGTAGGACAGGGGTCGATCAATGAGCAGTTCTTC

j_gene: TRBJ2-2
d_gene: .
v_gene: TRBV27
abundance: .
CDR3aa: CASTGPGELFF
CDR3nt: TGTGCCAGCACCGGACCCGGGGAGCTGTTTTTT

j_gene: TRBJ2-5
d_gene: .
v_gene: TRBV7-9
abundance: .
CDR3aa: CASNLEETQYF
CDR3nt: TGTGCCAGCAACTTAGAGGAGACCCAGTACTTC

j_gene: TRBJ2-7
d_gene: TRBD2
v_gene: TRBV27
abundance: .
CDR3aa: CASMASGNSYEQYF
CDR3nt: TGTGCCAGCATGGCTAGCGGGAACTCCTACGAGCAGTACTTC